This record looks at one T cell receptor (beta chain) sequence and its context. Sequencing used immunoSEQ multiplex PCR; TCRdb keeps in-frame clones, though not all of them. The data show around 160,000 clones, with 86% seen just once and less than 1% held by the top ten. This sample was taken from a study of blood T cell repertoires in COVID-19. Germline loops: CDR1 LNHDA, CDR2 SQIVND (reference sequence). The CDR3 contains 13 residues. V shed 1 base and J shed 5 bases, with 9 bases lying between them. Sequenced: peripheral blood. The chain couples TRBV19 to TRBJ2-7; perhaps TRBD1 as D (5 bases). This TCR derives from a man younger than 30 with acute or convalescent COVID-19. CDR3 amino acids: CASSIGAGNEQYV. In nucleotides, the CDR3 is TGTGCCAGTAGTATAGGGGCAGGGAACGAGCAGTACGTC.